This T cell receptor beta chain is drawn from a study of blood T cell repertoires in COVID-19. V was clipped by 7 bases and J by 8 bases; unmatched bases: 16. The CDR3 loop spans 17 amino acids. Germline V gene sequence: CDR1 SEHNR, CDR2 FQNEAQ (reference sequence). The repertoire was sequenced with immunoSEQ multiplex PCR; TCRdb's copy has only in-frame clones and lacks some. The data hold 110,000 or so clones, with more than 75% observed a single time. Sequencing was carried out using peripheral blood. The receptor's source is a man aged 55 to 69 with acute or convalescent COVID-19. The rearrangement uses TRBV7-9 and TRBJ2-1; 11 bases are shared with TRBD2. The CDR3 coding sequence is TGTGCCAGCACCCCGGGACTAGCGGTTCCCAGTACCGATGAGCAGTTCTTC. It yields the protein CASTPGLAVPSTDEQFF.